These 30 T cell receptor beta chains originate from one sample sequenced in a study of early T cells in non-severe SARS-CoV-2 infection. One entry per CDR3 protein, called by TCRdb with MiXCR from the 5' RACE reads. The table lists 88,000 or so distinct CDR3 sequences, more than 12% of them singletons. Sequencing input: whole blood. The source of these receptors is an adult who was a healthcare worker with PCR-confirmed SARS-CoV-2 infection or an uninfected control (not recorded which).

The chain employs TRBV25-1 and TRBJ2-5; 8 bases are a match to TRBD1. Germline CDR1 MGHDK, CDR2 SYGVNS. This CDR3 region has 14 residues. With 5 bases clipped from V and 5 bases from J, the junction kept 7 bases outside the gene matches. CDR3 in amino acids: CASSRTGFGETQYF. The DNA for the CDR3 is TGTGCCAGCAGTAGGACAGGGTTTGGCGAGACCCAGTACTTC.

The V gene is TRBV11-2, the J gene TRBJ2-1, with D possibly called TRBD1 or TRBD2 (5 bases each). This CDR3 is 16 amino acids long. Between the trimmed V and J ends, which lost 5 bases and 6 bases, there was a span of 20 bases. From germline, CDR1 is SGHAT and CDR2 FQNNGV. The CDR3 DNA sequence: TGTGCCAGCAGCCGCTTGGGAGATGGGGCCCCCAATGAGCAGTTCTTC. Its translation: CASSRLGDGAPNEQFF. Variable domain in full (rest from reference TRBV11-2 and TRBJ2-1): EAGVAQSPRYKIIEKRQSVAFWCNPISGHATLYWYQQILGQGPKLLIQFQNNGVVDDSQLPKDRFSAERLKGVDSTLKIQPAKLEDSAVYLCASSRLGDGAPNEQFFGPGTRLTVL.

J is TRBJ2-3 and V is TRBV2; 7 positions agree with TRBD2. The CDR3 length is 15 residues. Looked up from germline, CDR1 is SNHLY and CDR2 is FYNNEI. The trim removed 6 bases at V and 1 base at J, leaving 7 bases unmatched. This CDR3 is CASRWGTSGTDTQYF. The CDR3 nucleotides read TGTGCCAGCAGATGGGGCACTAGCGGCACAGATACGCAGTATTTT.

J is TRBJ2-1 and V is TRBV21-1; TRBD2, the table's D call, was not compared with the DNA. TRBV21-1 is a pseudogene locus. The CDR3 totals 15 residues. The CDR3 nucleotides are TGTGCCAGCAGCACGGGACTAGCGGGAGGTAATGAGCAGTTCTTC. Residues: CASSTGLAGGNEQFF.

The rearrangement uses TRBV9 and TRBJ2-1; TRBD1 agrees at 7 bases. This CDR3 spans 12 amino acids. V trimming: 5 bases; J trimming: 10 bases; junction bases outside the gene matches: 6. Germline V gene sequence: CDR1 SGDLS, CDR2 YYNGEE. The CDR3 region has the DNA TGTGCCAGCAGTGGAACAGGGGAAGAGCAGTTCTTC. Translating gives CASSGTGEEQFF.

Only a few counts were recorded for this clonotype. The CDR3 spells CASSLASSYEQFF. DNA for the CDR3: TGTGCCAGCAGTTTAGCTAGCTCCTATGAGCAGTTCTTC. The V gene is TRBV27, the J gene TRBJ2-1, with D maybe TRBD2 (5 bases). V dropped 2 bases and J dropped 8 bases, with 10 bases sitting between them. The CDR3 totals 13 residues. Germline values: CDR1 MNHEY, CDR2 SMNVEV (reference sequence).

In this sample, this clonotype turned up a few times. V and J are TRBV24-1 and TRBJ2-1; 10 bases are shared with TRBD1. This CDR3 has 16 residues. Germline CDR1 is KGHDR and CDR2 is SFDVKD. V trimming: 0 bases; J trimming: 8 bases; junction bases outside the gene matches: 6. CDR3 sequence: CATSDLTLGQGDEQFF. The DNA for the CDR3 is TGTGCCACCAGTGATTTGACCCTAGGACAGGGGGATGAGCAGTTCTTC.

This clonotype was detected only a few times. The chain couples TRBV11-2 to TRBJ2-7; 7 bases match TRBD1. Trimming cost V 5 bases and J 2 bases; bases outside gene matches: 6. CDR3 length equals 14 residues. Germline lookup yields CDR1 SGHAT and CDR2 FQNNGV. The CDR3 is CASSLGDSTYEQYF. CDR3 bases: TGTGCCAGCAGCCTGGGGGACAGCACCTACGAGCAGTACTTC.

The rearrangement uses TRBV7-2 and TRBJ2-3; TRBD2 aligns across 11 bases. Germline values: CDR1 SGHTA, CDR2 FQGNSA. Trimming cost V 1 base and J 3 bases; bases outside gene matches: 3. This CDR3 has 16 amino acids. In DNA form, the CDR3 reads TGTGCCAGCAGCTTAGGACTAGCGGGACCTACAGATACGCAGTATTTT. Its translation: CASSLGLAGPTDTQYF. The variable domain in full, completed from reference TRBV7-2 and TRBJ2-3, reads GAGVSQSPSNKVTEKGKDVELRCDPISGHTALYWYRQSLGQGLEFLIYFQGNSAPDKSGLPSDRFSAERTGGSVSTLTIQRTQQEDSAVYLCASSLGLAGPTDTQYFGPGTRLTVL.

This clonotype was observed a handful of times. This chain links TRBV27 with TRBJ2-2; 10 nucleotides align to TRBD2. The germline V gene has CDR1 MNHEY and CDR2 SMNVEV (reference sequence). The CDR3 runs to 14 residues. The CDR3 sequence: CASSGGLDTGELFF. CDR3 nucleotide sequence: TGTGCGTCTAGCGGGGGCCTGGACACCGGGGAGCTGTTTTTT.

The CDR3 DNA is TGTGCCATCGACCCCGGAGGACAGGGCTACGAGCAGTACTTC. This codes for CAIDPGGQGYEQYF. This chain links TRBV10-3 with TRBJ2-7, with 8 bases aligning to TRBD1. The germline V gene encodes CDR1 ENHRY and CDR2 SYGVKD. The CDR3 has 14 amino acids. V lost 8 bases to trimming and J lost 3 bases; unmatched junction nucleotides: 9.

The rearrangement links TRBV4-1 to TRBJ2-7; TRBD2 matches at 14 bases. The germline V gene has CDR1 MGHRA and CDR2 YSYEKL. CDR3 length: 15 residues. After removal of 4 bases from V and 6 bases from J, the junction contained 5 bases not matched to a gene. In nucleotides, the CDR3 is TGCGCCAGCAGCCCTCGACTAGCGGGAGGGTTCGAGCAGTACTTC. Its translation is CASSPRLAGGFEQYF.

This clonotype was picked up many times. V is TRBV7-8 and J is TRBJ2-1; 7 bases line up with TRBD2. With 3 bases clipped from V and 6 bases from J, the junction kept 5 bases outside the gene matches. Germline-derived CDR1 and CDR2 are SGHVS and FQNEAQ. This CDR3 is 14 amino acids long. The CDR3, as DNA: TGTGCCAGCAGCTTGGGCGGGGAGGGCAATGAGCAGTTCTTC. Its protein product is CASSLGGEGNEQFF. Full variable domain (remainder filled in from reference TRBV7-8 and TRBJ2-1): GAGVSQSPRYKVAKRGQDVALRCDPISGHVSLFWYQQALGQGPEFLTYFQNEAQLDKSGLPSDRFFAERPEGSVSTLKIQRTQQEDSAVYLCASSLGGEGNEQFFGPGTRLTVL.

The genes are TRBV2 and TRBJ1-2; 8 bases map to TRBD1. This CDR3 region has 14 residues. Germline trimming cut 4 bases from V and 4 bases from J; bases unmatched to any gene: 5. Germline CDR1 reads SNHLY; CDR2 reads FYNNEI. CDR3 DNA: TGTGCCAGCAGTGGACAGGGGATGAGCTATGGCTACACCTTC. Protein sequence: CASSGQGMSYGYTF. Variable domain in full (rest from reference TRBV2 and TRBJ1-2): EPEVTQTPSHQVTQMGQEVILRCVPISNHLYFYWYRQILGQKVEFLVSFYNNEISEKSEIFDDQFSVERPDGSNFTLKIRSTKLEDSAMYFCASSGQGMSYGYTFGSGTRLTVV.

This clonotype was observed at least ten times. The CDR3 DNA follows: TGTGCCAGCAGCCACAGGACTTACACAGATACGCAGTATTTT. Protein sequence: CASSHRTYTDTQYF. This chain joins TRBV7-9 and TRBJ2-3; D assignment may be TRBD1 or TRBD2 (5 bases each). The CDR3 is 14 amino acids. V was clipped by 5 bases and J by 2 bases, with 11 bases between them. Looked up from germline, CDR1 is SEHNR and CDR2 is FQNEAQ (reference sequence).

This chain uses TRBV6-5 with TRBJ1-5; no firm D call. The CDR3 has 14 residues. Germline V CDR1 and CDR2: MNHEY, SVGAGI. V was shortened by 2 bases and J by 2 bases, with 7 bases between the two germline ends. The DNA for the CDR3 is TGTGCCAGCAGTTACCTGGGCCGCAATCAGCCCCAGCATTTT. This gives the protein CASSYLGRNQPQHF.

The chain recombines TRBV28 with TRBJ2-7; D uncertain. The germline V gene encodes CDR1 MDHEN and CDR2 SYDVKM. CDR3 size: 11 residues. Trimming shortened V by 3 bases and J by 8 bases, and 8 bases separated the two germline ends. Here the CDR3 reads CASSFSEKQYF. CDR3 sequence (DNA): TGTGCCAGCAGTTTCTCAGAAAAGCAGTACTTC.

This clonotype was observed many times. The chain joins TRBV29-1 to TRBJ2-7; D is possibly TRBD1 or TRBD2 (5 bases each). Germline V gene sequence: CDR1 SQVTM, CDR2 ANQGSEA. V lost 5 bases, J lost 6 bases, and 20 bases lay in between. The CDR3 is made up of 14 amino acids. CDR3 amino acids: CSVSTGTAPGEQYF. The DNA for the CDR3 is TGCAGCGTTTCCACCGGGACCGCGCCCGGCGAGCAGTACTTC.

This clonotype showed up just a few times. The gene calls are TRBV7-9 and TRBJ1-1; 7 nucleotides agree with TRBD1. This CDR3 has 15 residues. V was pared by 5 bases and J by 0 bases, with 6 bases of the junction left unmatched. The V gene's germline CDR1 is SEHNR and CDR2 FQNEAQ (reference sequence). CDR3 bases: TGTGCCAGCAGCCTATGGACAGGTATGAACACTGAAGCTTTCTTT. It encodes CASSLWTGMNTEAFF.

A few counts support this clonotype. The V call is TRBV12-3 or TRBV12-4, the J call TRBJ1-2; D unclear. Trimming removed 4 bases from V and 6 bases from J, with 9 bases in between. CDR3 length: 12 amino acids. DNA for the CDR3: TGTGCCAGCAGTTATTGGGGAGATGGCTACACCTTC. As protein: CASSYWGDGYTF.

In this sample, this clonotype turned up a few times. The chain is built from TRBV7-2 and TRBJ2-2; TRBD2 matches 9 bases. Germline V CDR1 and CDR2: SGHTA, FQGNSA. The CDR3 covers 16 residues. With 5 bases clipped from V and 4 bases from J, the junction kept 8 bases outside the gene matches. The CDR3 nucleotides are TGTGCCAGCAGCCCCACTGGCGGGAGGGCCACCGGGGAGCTGTTTTTT. Translation: CASSPTGGRATGELFF.

The chain recombines TRBV28 with TRBJ1-5; D may be TRBD1 (5 bases). The CDR3 has 15 amino acids. From germline, CDR1 is MDHEN and CDR2 SYDVKM. Deletions cut 5 bases from V and 0 bases from J, with 11 bases between. CDR3 sequence: CASSRGDYSNQPQHF. For the CDR3, the DNA is TGTGCCAGCAGTCGGGGGGATTATAGCAATCAGCCCCAGCATTTT.

The chain uses TRBV7-6 and TRBJ2-6, with D tentatively TRBD1 or TRBD2 (5 bases each). Germline assignment: CDR1 SGHVS and CDR2 FNYEAQ. The CDR3 is 15 residues long. Trimming took 5 bases from V and 4 from J, leaving 12 bases between them. The CDR3 nucleotides are TGTGCCAGCAGCCTGCAGGGAGCCGGGGCCAACGTCCTGACTTTC. Protein sequence: CASSLQGAGANVLTF.

Points on this clonotype: One end of the junction fails to match germline, which may point to a read error. V is TRBV10-3 and J is TRBJ1-1; the D gene is possibly TRBD1 (6 bases). The germline V gene encodes CDR1 ENHRY and CDR2 SYGVKD. The CDR3 totals 14 residues. The CDR3 nucleotides read TGTGCCATCAGTGAGTCGGGCGGGGACACTGAAGTTTTCTTT. Protein product: CAISESGGDTEVFF.

This chain joins TRBV20-1 and TRBJ2-1; D is unclear. Germline CDR1 DFQATT, CDR2 SNEGSKA (reference sequence). The V gene lost 2 bases and the J gene lost 11 bases, with 1 base spanning the gap. The CDR3 spans 8 residues. CDR3 amino acids: CSARQQFF. CDR3 bases: TGCAGTGCTAGACAGCAGTTCTTC.

This clonotype was observed a few times. The chain uses TRBV5-1 and TRBJ2-1, with 11 bases aligning to TRBD2. CDR1 and CDR2 from the germline V gene are SGHRS and YFSETQ. The CDR3 totals 15 residues. Trimming at V came to 6 bases and at J to 4 bases, leaving 6 bases not matched to a gene. CDR3 DNA sequence: TGCGCCAGCACTTTAGCGGGAGGGGCTTACAATGAGCAGTTCTTC. Amino acids: CASTLAGGAYNEQFF. Together with reference TRBV5-1 and TRBJ2-1, the CDR3 gives the full variable domain: KAGVTQTPRYLIKTRGQQVTLSCSPISGHRSVSWYQQTPGQGLQFLFEYFSETQRNKGNFPGRFSGRQFSNSRSEMNVSTLELGDSALYLCASTLAGGAYNEQFFGPGTRLTVL.

J is TRBJ2-5 and V is TRBV10-3; D could derive from TRBD1 or TRBD2 (5 bases each). Germline V lookup: CDR1 ENHRY, CDR2 SYGVKD. V shed 11 bases and J shed 4 bases, with 11 bases lying between them. The CDR3 is 11 amino acids. The CDR3 protein is CASGAGETQYF. CDR3 nucleotide sequence: TGTGCCTCCGGGGCAGGAGAGACCCAGTACTTC.

This clonotype has a handful of counts. This chain links TRBV5-5 with TRBJ1-4; possibly TRBD1 for D (5 bases). CDR1 is SGHKS and CDR2 is YYEKEE in the germline V gene (reference sequence). The CDR3 spans 15 residues. Between the trimmed V and J ends, which lost 3 bases and 8 bases, there was a span of 17 bases. The CDR3 nucleotides are TGTGCCAGCAGCTCCGGAGTCGGAGGGGAAGAAAAACTGTTTTTT. Amino acid sequence: CASSSGVGGEEKLFF.

This clonotype was found many times. The chain links TRBV18 to TRBJ2-6, with TRBD1 as a possible D gene (5 bases). The CDR3 contains 15 residues. Germline CDR1 KGHSH, CDR2 LQKENI. Trimming cost V 3 bases and J 0 bases, with 6 bases left between them. CDR3 amino acids: CASSPDNSGANVLTF. DNA for the CDR3: TGTGCCAGCTCACCGGACAACTCTGGGGCCAACGTCCTGACTTTC.

This clonotype turned up a few times. V is TRBV28 and J is TRBJ2-7, with TRBD1 matching over 7 bases. From germline, CDR1 is MDHEN and CDR2 SYDVKM. The V segment lost 7 bases and the J segment 6 bases; nucleotides outside the gene matches: 12. CDR3 length: 14 residues. CDR3 protein: CASTPQGQPLEQYF. CDR3 sequence (DNA): TGTGCCAGCACCCCCCAGGGACAGCCCCTCGAGCAGTACTTC.